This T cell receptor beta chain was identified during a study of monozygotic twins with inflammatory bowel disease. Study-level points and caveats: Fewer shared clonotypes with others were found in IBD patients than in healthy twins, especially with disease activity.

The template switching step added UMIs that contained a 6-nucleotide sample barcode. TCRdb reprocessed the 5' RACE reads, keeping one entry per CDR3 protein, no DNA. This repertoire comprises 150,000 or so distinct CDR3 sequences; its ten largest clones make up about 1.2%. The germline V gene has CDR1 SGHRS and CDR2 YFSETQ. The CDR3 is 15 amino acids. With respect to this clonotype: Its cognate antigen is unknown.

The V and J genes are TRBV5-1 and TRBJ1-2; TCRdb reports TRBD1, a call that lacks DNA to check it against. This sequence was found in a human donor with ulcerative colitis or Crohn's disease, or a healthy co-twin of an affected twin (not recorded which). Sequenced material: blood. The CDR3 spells CASSPRGVDNYGYTF.